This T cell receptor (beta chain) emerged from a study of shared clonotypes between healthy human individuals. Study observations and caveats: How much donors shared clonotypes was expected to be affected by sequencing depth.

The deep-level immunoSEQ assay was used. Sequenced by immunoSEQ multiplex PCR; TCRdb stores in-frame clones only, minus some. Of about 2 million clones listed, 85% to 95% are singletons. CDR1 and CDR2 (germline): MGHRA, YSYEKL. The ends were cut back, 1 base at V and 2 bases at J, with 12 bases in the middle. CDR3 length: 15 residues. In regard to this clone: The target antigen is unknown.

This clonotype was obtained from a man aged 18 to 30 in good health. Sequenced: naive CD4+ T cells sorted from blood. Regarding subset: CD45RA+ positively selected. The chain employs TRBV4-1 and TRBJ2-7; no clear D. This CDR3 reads CASSQGSGWTYEQYF. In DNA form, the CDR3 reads TGCGCCAGCAGCCAAGGATCCGGGTGGACCTACGAGCAGTACTTC.